This TCR beta chain derives from a study of blood T cell dynamics during melanoma immunotherapy. In the study overall: Standard first-line treatment here was pembrolizumab or nivolumab plus ipilimumab in metastatic melanoma.

In germline, CDR1 is LNHDA, CDR2 SQIVND (reference sequence). V gave up 6 bases and J gave up 3 bases, with 11 bases separating them. CDR3 length: 13 residues. Study-wide results and caveats: At W3, later disease-control patients showed bifurcated PBMC repertoire changes, unlike progressors.

A note on this clone: Its antigen is not identified.

Repertoires were generated with immunoSEQ multiplex PCR, while TCRdb's copy carries only in-frame clones and drops some. The profile shows roughly 12,000 clones, approximately 88% of them singletons. As to time point: week 3, after first cycle of checkpoint inhibitor. Blood was drawn before treatment and at week 3 after checkpoint blockade. Response was assessed by RECIST 1.1 at 12 weeks, except a couple of rapid progressors. This chain connects TRBV19 to TRBJ1-1; D is perhaps TRBD1 (6 bases). The sequenced sample was blood, obtained from a patient treated with checkpoint blockade. The sequence derives from a human donor with melanoma. This chain's CDR3 is CASSPRGDTEAFF. DNA of the CDR3: TGTGCCAGTAGCCCGAGGGGGGACACTGAAGCTTTCTTT.